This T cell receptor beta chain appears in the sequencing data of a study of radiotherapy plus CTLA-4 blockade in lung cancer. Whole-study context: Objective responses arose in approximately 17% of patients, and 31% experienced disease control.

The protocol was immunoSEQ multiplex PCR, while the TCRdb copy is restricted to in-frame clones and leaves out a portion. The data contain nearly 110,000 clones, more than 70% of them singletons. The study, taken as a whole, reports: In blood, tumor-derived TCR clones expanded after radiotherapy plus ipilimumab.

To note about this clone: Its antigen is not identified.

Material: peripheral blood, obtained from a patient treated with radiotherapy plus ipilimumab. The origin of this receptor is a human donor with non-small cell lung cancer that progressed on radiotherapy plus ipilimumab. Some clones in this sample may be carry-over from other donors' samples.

Here the CDR3 reads CASSFYDRGELFF. CDR3 nucleotide sequence: TGTGCCAGCAGCTTTTATGACCGGGGGGAGCTGTTTTTT. The chain links TRBV7-9 to TRBJ2-2, with no clear D. The germline V gene has CDR1 SEHNR and CDR2 FQNEAQ (reference sequence). V was cut by 3 bases and J by 8 bases, with 10 bases left in between. The CDR3 loop spans 13 amino acids.